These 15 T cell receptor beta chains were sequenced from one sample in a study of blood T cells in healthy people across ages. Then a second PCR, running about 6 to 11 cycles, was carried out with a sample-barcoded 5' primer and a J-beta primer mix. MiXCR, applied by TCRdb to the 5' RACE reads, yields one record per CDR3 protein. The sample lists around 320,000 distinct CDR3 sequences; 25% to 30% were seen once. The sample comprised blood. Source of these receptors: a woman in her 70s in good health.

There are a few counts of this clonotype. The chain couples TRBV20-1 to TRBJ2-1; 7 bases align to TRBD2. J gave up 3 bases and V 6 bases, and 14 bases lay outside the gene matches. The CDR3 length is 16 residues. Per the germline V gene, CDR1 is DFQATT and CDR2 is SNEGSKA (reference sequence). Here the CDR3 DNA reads TGCAGTGCCTCAGTGCCCGGCCGGGACTACTACAATGAGCAGTTCTTC. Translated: CSASVPGRDYYNEQFF.

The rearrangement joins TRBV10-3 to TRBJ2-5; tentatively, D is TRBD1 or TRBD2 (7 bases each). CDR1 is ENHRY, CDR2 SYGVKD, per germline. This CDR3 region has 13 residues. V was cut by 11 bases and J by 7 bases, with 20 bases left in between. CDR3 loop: CAARGSGGATQYF. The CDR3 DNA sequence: TGTGCCGCCCGAGGGTCAGGGGGGGCGACCCAGTACTTC.

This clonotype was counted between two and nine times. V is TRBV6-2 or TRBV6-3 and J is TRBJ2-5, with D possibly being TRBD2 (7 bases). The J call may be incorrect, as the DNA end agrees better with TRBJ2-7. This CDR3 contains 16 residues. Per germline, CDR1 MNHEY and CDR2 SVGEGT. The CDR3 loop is CASRYLGGGHSYEQYF. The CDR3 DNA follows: TGTGCCAGCAGGTACCTAGGCGGGGGACACTCCTACGAGCAGTACTTC.

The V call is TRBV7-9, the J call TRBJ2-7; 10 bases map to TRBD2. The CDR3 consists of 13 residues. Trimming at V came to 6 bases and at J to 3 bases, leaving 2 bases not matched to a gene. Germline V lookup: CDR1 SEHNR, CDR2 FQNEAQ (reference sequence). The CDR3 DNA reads TGTGCCAGCAGTGGACTAGCGGTCTACGAGCAGTACTTC. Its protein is CASSGLAVYEQYF.

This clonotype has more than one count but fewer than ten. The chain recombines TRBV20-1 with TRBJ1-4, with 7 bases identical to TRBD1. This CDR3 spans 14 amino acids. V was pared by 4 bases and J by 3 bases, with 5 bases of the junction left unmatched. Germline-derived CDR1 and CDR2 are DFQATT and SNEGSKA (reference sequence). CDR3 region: CSANTGQANEKLFF. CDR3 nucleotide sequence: TGCAGTGCTAACACCGGACAGGCTAATGAAAAACTGTTTTTT.

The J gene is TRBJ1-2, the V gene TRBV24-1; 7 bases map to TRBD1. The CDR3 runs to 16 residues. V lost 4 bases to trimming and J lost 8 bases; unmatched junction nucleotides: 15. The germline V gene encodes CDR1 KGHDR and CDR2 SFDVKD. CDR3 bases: TGTGCCACCAGTGAACCGATTCACAGGGGCCGCAGGGGCTACACCTTC. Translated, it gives CATSEPIHRGRRGYTF.

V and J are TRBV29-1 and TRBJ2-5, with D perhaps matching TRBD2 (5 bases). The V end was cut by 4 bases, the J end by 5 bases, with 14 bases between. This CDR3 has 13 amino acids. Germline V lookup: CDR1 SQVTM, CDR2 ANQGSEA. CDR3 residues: CSVVAGKSETQYF. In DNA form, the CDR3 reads TGCAGCGTTGTGGCGGGCAAGAGTGAGACCCAGTACTTC.

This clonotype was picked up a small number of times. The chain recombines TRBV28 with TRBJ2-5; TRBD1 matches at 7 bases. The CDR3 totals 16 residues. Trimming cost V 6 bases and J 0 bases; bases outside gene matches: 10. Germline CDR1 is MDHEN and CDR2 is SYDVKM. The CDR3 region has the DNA TGTGCCAGCAGCCCGAGGGGACAGAAAGACCAAGAGACCCAGTACTTC. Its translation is CASSPRGQKDQETQYF.

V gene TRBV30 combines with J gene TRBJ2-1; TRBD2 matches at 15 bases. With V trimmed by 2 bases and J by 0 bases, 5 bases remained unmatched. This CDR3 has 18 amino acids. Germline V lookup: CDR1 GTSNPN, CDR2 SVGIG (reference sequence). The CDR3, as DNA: TGTGCCTGGAGTACCGGGACTAGCGGGGGGCACTCCTACAATGAGCAGTTCTTC. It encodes CAWSTGTSGGHSYNEQFF.

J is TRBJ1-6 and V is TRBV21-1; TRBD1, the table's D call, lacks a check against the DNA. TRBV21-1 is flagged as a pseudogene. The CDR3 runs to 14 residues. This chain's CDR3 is CARGTEGFGSPLHF. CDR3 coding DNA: TGTGCCAGGGGGACAGAGGGTTTCGGTTCACCCCTCCACTTT.

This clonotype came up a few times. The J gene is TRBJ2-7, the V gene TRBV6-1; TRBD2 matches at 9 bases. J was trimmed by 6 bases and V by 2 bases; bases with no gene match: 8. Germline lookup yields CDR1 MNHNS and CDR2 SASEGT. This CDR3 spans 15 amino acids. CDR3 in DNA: TGTGCCAGCAGTGAACGGCGCGGGAGGGCCTCCGAGCAGTACTTC. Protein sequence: CASSERRGRASEQYF.

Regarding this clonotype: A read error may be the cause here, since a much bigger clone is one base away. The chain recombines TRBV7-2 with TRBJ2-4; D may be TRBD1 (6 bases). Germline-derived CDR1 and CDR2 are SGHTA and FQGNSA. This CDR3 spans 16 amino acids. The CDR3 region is CANSPGQNLAKNIQYF. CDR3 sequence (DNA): TGTGCCAACAGCCCCGGACAGAACCTAGCCAAAAACATTCAGTACTTC.

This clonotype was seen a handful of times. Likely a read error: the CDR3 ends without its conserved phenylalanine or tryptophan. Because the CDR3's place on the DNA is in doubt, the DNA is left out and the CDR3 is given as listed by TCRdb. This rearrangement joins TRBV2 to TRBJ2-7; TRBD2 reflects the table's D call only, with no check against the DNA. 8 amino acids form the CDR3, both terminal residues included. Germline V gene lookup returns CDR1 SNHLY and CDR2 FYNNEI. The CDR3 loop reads CASSTPAG.

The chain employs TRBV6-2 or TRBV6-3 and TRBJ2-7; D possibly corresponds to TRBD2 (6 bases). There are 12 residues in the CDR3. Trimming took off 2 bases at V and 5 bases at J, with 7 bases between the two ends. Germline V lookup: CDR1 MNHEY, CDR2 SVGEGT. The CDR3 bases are TGTGCCAGCAGTTACGGAGGGCACGAGCAGTACTTC. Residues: CASSYGGHEQYF.

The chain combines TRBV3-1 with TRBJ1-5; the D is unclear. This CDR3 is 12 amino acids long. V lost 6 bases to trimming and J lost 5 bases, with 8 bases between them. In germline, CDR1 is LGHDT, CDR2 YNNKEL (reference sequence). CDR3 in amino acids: CASSTRDQPQHF. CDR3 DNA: TGTGCCAGCAGTACACGGGATCAGCCCCAGCATTTT.